This is a list of T cell receptor beta chains from one sample in a study of cytomegalovirus exposure and HLA in healthy donors. Method: immunoSEQ multiplex PCR; TCRdb's copy keeps in-frame clones and lacks some. Among 93,000 or so clones, just under 85% were seen once, and the ten largest hold 5.5% to 6.5%. What was sequenced was PBMCs. The source of these receptors is a woman younger than 30 in good health and CMV-seropositive. The CDR3 runs from the conserved cysteine through the conserved F or W. The D gene is left open where the match is weak. Size is stated for part of the rows, as once, few or many counts, or as a class when the clone is expanded.

length | size | J | D | V | DNA | CDR3
13 | NA | TRBJ1-4 | NA | TRBV6-5 | TGTGCCAGCAGCCTACGCCCTAGGGAAAAACTGTTTTTT | CASSLRPREKLFF
15 | NA | TRBJ1-3 | NA | TRBV2 | TGTGCCAGCAGTCCACAGGGAAATGGTGGAAACACCATATATTTT | CASSPQGNGGNTIYF
15 | once | TRBJ2-1 | NA | TRBV9 | TGTGCCAGCAGCGTAGGGGCCGGTTCTTACAATGAGCAGTTCTTC | CASSVGAGSYNEQFF
16 | NA | TRBJ1-3 | NA | TRBV4-1 | TGCGCCAGCAGCCAAGGTGGGAGGGGCTCTGGAAACACCATATATTTT | CASSQGGRGSGNTIYF
14 | NA | TRBJ1-1 | NA | TRBV7-9 | TGTGCCAGCAGCTTAGAGGTCACTAGGACTGAAGCTTTCTTT | CASSLEVTRTEAFF
11 | NA | TRBJ2-7 | NA | TRBV7-9 | TGTGCCAGCAGCTTTGGGCACGAGCAGTACTTC | CASSFGHEQYF
15 | NA | TRBJ2-6 | NA | TRBV28 | TGTGCCAGCACAGGGGCTCACTCTGGGGCCAACGTCCTGACTTTC | CASTGAHSGANVLTF
17 | NA | TRBJ2-3 | NA | TRBV4-1 | TGCGCCAGCAGCCAAGGTGCGCACTACTTAGACACAGATACGCAGTATTTT | CASSQGAHYLDTDTQYF
14 | NA | TRBJ2-7 | TRBD2 | TRBV6-5 | TGTGCCAGCAGTACCACTAGCGGGGCCTACGAGCAGTACTTC | CASSTTSGAYEQYF
12 | NA | TRBJ1-2 | NA | TRBV28 | TGTGCCAGCAGTTTCTCAGGATATGGCTACACCTTC | CASSFSGYGYTF
12 | NA | TRBJ1-3 | NA | TRBV6-1 | TGTGCCAGCAACAGTGACGGAAACACCATATATTTT | CASNSDGNTIYF
13 | NA | TRBJ2-5 | NA | TRBV7-8 | TGTGCCAGCAGCCGACGATGGAGAGAGACCCAGTACTTC | CASSRRWRETQYF
14 | NA | TRBJ2-1 | NA | TRBV27 | TGTGCCAGCAGTTTCCGGACAGATCTTGGAGAGCAGTTCTTC | CASSFRTDLGEQFF
11 | few | TRBJ2-7 | NA | TRBV11-2 | TGTGCCAGCAGCTCCGGGGGCGAGCAGTACTTC | CASSSGGEQYF
14 | NA | TRBJ2-7 | TRBD1 | TRBV28 | TGTGCCAGCAGTTTGACAGGGGGCTACCGGGAGCAGTACTTC | CASSLTGGYREQYF
16 | NA | TRBJ2-2 | NA | TRBV4-1 | TGCGCCAGCAGCCACCCTACAGGGTCAAAGACCGGGGAGCTGTTTTTT | CASSHPTGSKTGELFF
14 | NA | TRBJ2-1 | NA | TRBV27 | TGTGCCAGCAGTTTTCTCAGGGCCTACAATGAGCAGTTCTTC | CASSFLRAYNEQFF
15 | NA | TRBJ2-6 | NA | TRBV5-1 | TGCGCCAGCAGTTCGCACCGGTCTGGGGCCAACGTCCTGACTTTC | CASSSHRSGANVLTF
16 | NA | TRBJ2-5 | TRBD2 | TRBV10-2 | TGCGCCAGCAGTGGTCGGCTACTAGCGGGGCAAGAGACCCAGTACTTC | CASSGRLLAGQETQYF
12 | NA | TRBJ1-6 | NA | TRBV19 | TGTGCCAGTAGTATAGGAGCGGGGCCCCTCCACTTT | CASSIGAGPLHF
17 | NA | TRBJ1-4 | TRBD1 | TRBV14 | TGTGCCAGCAGCCAAGAACACGGAGGACAGGGTGGGGAAAAACTGTTTTTT | CASSQEHGGQGGEKLFF
13 | once | TRBJ2-7 | NA | TRBV29-1 | TGCAGCGTCAACAGGGCCCTCGGGTCCGAGCAGTACTTC | CSVNRALGSEQYF
15 | NA | TRBJ1-5 | NA | TRBV27 | TGTGCCAGCAGTTTGGTCAGTGGGGGGAATCAGCCCCAGCATTTT | CASSLVSGGNQPQHF
10 | few | TRBJ2-7 | NA | TRBV28 | TGTGCCAGCTCCGACAACGAGCAGTACTTC | CASSDNEQYF
15 | few | TRBJ1-4 | NA | TRBV10-3 | TGTGCCATCAGAGACTCGGAGGCAACTAATGAAAAACTGTTTTTT | CAIRDSEATNEKLFF
13 | once | TRBJ1-1 | NA | TRBV7-9 | TGTGCCAGCCTCCCCGTCGTCAACACTGAAGCTTTCTTT | CASLPVVNTEAFF
14 | NA | TRBJ2-5 | TRBD2 | TRBV2 | TGTGCCAGCACCGGGACTAGCGAGCAAGAGACCCAGTACTTC | CASTGTSEQETQYF
17 | NA | TRBJ2-7 | TRBD1 | TRBV7-9 | TGTGCCAGCAGCGGTGACGGGACAGTGAGTTGGCACTACGAGCAGTACTTC | CASSGDGTVSWHYEQYF
15 | NA | TRBJ1-4 | NA | TRBV13 | TGTGCCAGCAGTTCTCGGACAGCAACTAATGAAAAACTGTTTTTT | CASSSRTATNEKLFF
14 | NA | TRBJ2-7 | TRBD1 | TRBV28 | TGTGCCAGCACCCGGGACAGCCCCTCCTACGAGCAGTACTTC | CASTRDSPSYEQYF
16 | NA | TRBJ1-2 | TRBD1 | TRBV6-5 | TGTGCCAGCAGTTATCGAAGTGGACAGGGGATCTATGGCTACACCTTC | CASSYRSGQGIYGYTF
12 | NA | TRBJ1-1 | NA | TRBV27 | TGTGCCAGCAGTTTAAGGGGGACTGAAGCTTTCTTT | CASSLRGTEAFF
14 | NA | TRBJ1-1 | NA | TRBV19 | TGTGCCAGTAGTATGTTTGGGACAAACGGTGAAGCTTTCTTT | CASSMFGTNGEAFF
15 | once | TRBJ2-7 | TRBD1 | TRBV2 | TGTGCCAGTCTACAGGGGGCACTTGTTAATTACGAGCAGTACTTC | CASLQGALVNYEQYF
13 | NA | TRBJ2-7 | NA | TRBV6-5 | TGTGCCAGCAGTTACTCGAAAGGGAGGGAGCAGTACTTC | CASSYSKGREQYF
13 | NA | TRBJ2-2 | TRBD2 | TRBV6-4 | TGTGCCAGCAGTAGCGGGAGCACCGGGGAGCTGTTTTTT | CASSSGSTGELFF
11 | once | TRBJ2-1 | NA | TRBV30 | TGTGCCTGGAGTGTACCGACACAGCAGTTCTTC | CAWSVPTQQFF
13 | NA | TRBJ1-2 | NA | TRBV18 | TGTGCCAGCTCACCAGCGGAGAACTATGGCTACACCTTC | CASSPAENYGYTF
14 | NA | TRBJ1-5 | NA | TRBV2 | TGTGCCAGCAGTTCAGACAGGCGTAATCAGCCCCAGCATTTT | CASSSDRRNQPQHF
10 | NA | TRBJ2-5 | NA | TRBV2 | TGTGCCAGCAGTCCTGAGACCCAGTACTTC | CASSPETQYF
14 | once | TRBJ1-5 | NA | TRBV2 | TGTGCCAGCAGTGATCAGGGGAGCAATCAGCCCCAGCATTTT | CASSDQGSNQPQHF
15 | once | TRBJ1-4 | TRBD1 | TRBV9 | TGTGCCAGCAGCCCCCAAGGGGGCGGTGCTGAAAAACTGTTTTTT | CASSPQGGGAEKLFF
16 | once | TRBJ1-4 | TRBD1 | TRBV27 | TGTGCCAGCAGTTTAGGACTAAGGACAGGGGGTGAAAAACTGTTTTTT | CASSLGLRTGGEKLFF
14 | once | TRBJ2-3 | NA | TRBV5-1 | TGCGCCAGCACCCTACAGGGAAGGACAGATACGCAGTATTTT | CASTLQGRTDTQYF
19 | NA | TRBJ1-1 | NA | TRBV7-3 | TGTGCCAGCAGCTTAAATCCCGCCGGGTCGGCCGATATGAACACTGAAGCTTTCTTT | CASSLNPAGSADMNTEAFF
14 | NA | TRBJ2-7 | NA | TRBV10-2 | TGCGCCAGCAGTGAACAAAATTGGTACTACGAGCAGTACTTC | CASSEQNWYYEQYF
14 | NA | TRBJ1-4 | TRBD1 | TRBV5-4 | TGTGCCAGCAGCTCACAGGGGGCGGGGGAAAAACTGTTTTTT | CASSSQGAGEKLFF
14 | NA | TRBJ2-7 | NA | TRBV13 | TGTGCCAGCAGCTTAAGAGACTACCCCTACGAGCAGTACTTC | CASSLRDYPYEQYF
13 | NA | TRBJ2-3 | TRBD1 | TRBV5-6 | TGTGCCAGCAGCTTTGGAGGAACAGGGGGCCAGTATTTT | CASSFGGTGGQYF
14 | NA | TRBJ2-1 | TRBD2 | TRBV10-1 | TGCGCCAGCAGTGATATTCTAGCGGACAATGAGCAGTTCTTC | CASSDILADNEQFF
17 | NA | TRBJ1-1 | NA | TRBV19 | TGTGCCAGTAGCCCTTATAGTCCAACGAGGGGGTACACTGAAGCTTTCTTT | CASSPYSPTRGYTEAFF
15 | NA | TRBJ2-7 | NA | TRBV7-9 | TGTGCCAGCAGCTTAGGGCTCTTTACCCCGGGGGAGCAGTACTTC | CASSLGLFTPGEQYF
15 | NA | TRBJ1-1 | NA | TRBV6-5 | TGTGCCAGCGGCGGGGGCGCAATCACGAACACTGAAGCTTTCTTT | CASGGGAITNTEAFF
15 | NA | TRBJ2-2 | TRBD1 | TRBV2 | TGTGCCAGCAGTGGATTGGGACAGGGAACCGGGGAGCTGTTTTTT | CASSGLGQGTGELFF
17 | NA | TRBJ2-7 | TRBD1 | TRBV7-2 | TGTGCCAGCAGCCCAGACGCGACAGGGATCGTAAGCTACGAGCAGTACTTC | CASSPDATGIVSYEQYF